Listed here is a single T cell receptor (beta chain). Antigen: not known. At one end the junction does not follow the germline gene, possibly because of a read error. This record belongs to a study of T cell repertoires in cytomegalovirus infection. Study at large: HLA-B-restricted CMV epitopes that are well studied were used alongside recently identified HLA-C-restricted ones. Both a matching HLA type and CMV infection were indicated by public TCR beta signatures.

TCRdb itself ran the reads through MiXCR, one entry per CDR3 protein. The sample records approximately 110,000 distinct CDR3 sequences, around 30% being singletons. The CDR3 is made up of 14 amino acids. Study-level results: HLA-C-restricted CMV-specific TCR beta clonotypes were dominant in the ex vivo response. CMV carriers having the relevant HLA were flagged by cumulative public TCR beta family frequency.

This chain uses TRBV12-3 or TRBV12-4 with TRBJ2-7; 10 nucleotides match TRBD1. Sequenced material: CD8+ T cells from cultured PBMCs, taken from culture after CMV antigen stimulation. This sequence originates from a human donor in good health (CMV status not recorded). Some clones in this sample may be carry-over from other donors' samples. In DNA, the CDR3 is TGTGCCCGCAGTTCCGACAGGGGGCGCGACGAGCAGTACTTC. Translation gives CARSSDRGRDEQYF.